The entry below gives a single TCR beta chain sequence along with its context. As yet, its antigen is unknown. The CDR3 extends over 14 amino acids. V shed 3 bases and J 7 bases; nucleotides not matched to a gene: 1. Germline V gives CDR1 LNHDA, CDR2 SQIVND (reference sequence). Sequencing was performed with immunoSEQ multiplex PCR; in TCRdb, only in-frame clones are kept and a portion is missing. The sample consists of more than 95,000 clones, 93% of them appearing once. This specimen comes from a study of T cell responses to AZD1222 COVID-19 vaccine. Study results and caveats: Baseline serostatus was positive in only a handful of AZD1222 recipients.

The TCR comes from an adult in good health. The material sequenced was peripheral blood, taken on day 0 of AZD1222 vaccination. V is TRBV19 and J is TRBJ1-4; 11 bases align to TRBD1. Here the CDR3 DNA reads TGTGCCAGTAGTATCGGGACAGGGGGTGAAAAACTGTTTTTT. It codes for CASSIGTGGEKLFF.